This T cell receptor beta chain was recovered during a study of vaccination and CD4 T cells after COVID-19. Findings and caveats of the study: Spike mono-reactivity was evident in 304 of the 307 vaccine-specific clones derived from convalescent patients.

Germline loops: CDR1 KGHDR, CDR2 SFDVKD. The V end lost 4 bases, the J end lost 0 bases, and 10 bases lay between the germline ends. The CDR3 length is 15 residues. Researchers used the Oncomine TCR Beta short-read assay to sequence DNA from cultured CD4+ T cells. One entry per CDR3 protein results from TCRdb running MiXCR on the PCR reads. The data contain about 15,000 distinct CDR3 sequences, approximately 40% of them singletons. As for treatment: 10-day PBMC culture with coronavirus spike peptide pools or control peptides (ViraFEST assay). Points on this clonotype: Its target is not known.

The sequence was collected from a human donor who had recovered from COVID-19. The sample consisted of CD4+ T cells from blood, cultured in vitro, taken before SARS-CoV-2 vaccination. The V and J genes are TRBV24-1 and TRBJ2-3; D unclear. The CDR3 sequence is CATSDGRESTDTQYF. For the CDR3, the DNA is TGTGCCACCAGTGACGGCAGAGAAAGCACAGATACGCAGTATTTT.